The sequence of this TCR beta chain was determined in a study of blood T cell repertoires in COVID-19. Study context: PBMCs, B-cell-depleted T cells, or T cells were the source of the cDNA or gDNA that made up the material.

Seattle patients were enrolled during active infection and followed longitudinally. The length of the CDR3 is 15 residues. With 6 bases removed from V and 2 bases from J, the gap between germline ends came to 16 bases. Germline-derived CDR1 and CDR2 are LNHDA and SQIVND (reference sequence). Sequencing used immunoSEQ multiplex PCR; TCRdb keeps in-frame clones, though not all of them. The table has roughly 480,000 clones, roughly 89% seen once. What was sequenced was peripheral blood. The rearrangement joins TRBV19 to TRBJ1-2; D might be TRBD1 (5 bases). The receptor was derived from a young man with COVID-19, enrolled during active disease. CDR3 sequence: CASSRVRGGNYGYTF. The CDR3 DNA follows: TGTGCCAGTAGCCGCGTGAGGGGAGGCAACTATGGCTACACCTTC.